This T cell receptor (beta chain) was captured by sequencing in a study of control samples from healthy donors and cancer patients. The table came from immunoSEQ multiplex PCR; TCRdb's copy has only in-frame clones and leaves some out. The sample contains about 84,000 clones, roughly 84% of which appear only once. This CDR3 spans 13 amino acids. Germline CDR1 MDHEN, CDR2 SYDVKM. V was shortened by 1 base and J by 0 bases, with 1 base between the two germline ends. Input material: PBMCs. The clonotype comes from a man between 60 and 75 years old with head and neck cancer. The rearrangement uses TRBV28 and TRBJ2-1, with D hard to call. The CDR3 loop reads CASSLSSYNEQFF. The CDR3 DNA reads TGTGCCAGCAGTTTATCCTCCTACAATGAGCAGTTCTTC.